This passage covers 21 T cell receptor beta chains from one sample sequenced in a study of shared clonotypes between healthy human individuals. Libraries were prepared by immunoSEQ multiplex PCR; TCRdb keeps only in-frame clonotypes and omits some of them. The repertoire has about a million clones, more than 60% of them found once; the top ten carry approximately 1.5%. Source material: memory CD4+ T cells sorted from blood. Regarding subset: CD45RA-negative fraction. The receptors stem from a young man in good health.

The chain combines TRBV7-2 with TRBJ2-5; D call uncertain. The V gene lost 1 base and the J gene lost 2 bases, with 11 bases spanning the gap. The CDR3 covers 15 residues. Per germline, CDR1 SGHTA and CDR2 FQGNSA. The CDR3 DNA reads TGTGCCAGCAGCTTAGTAGGTGTCAGTCAAGAGACCCAGTACTTC. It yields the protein CASSLVGVSQETQYF.

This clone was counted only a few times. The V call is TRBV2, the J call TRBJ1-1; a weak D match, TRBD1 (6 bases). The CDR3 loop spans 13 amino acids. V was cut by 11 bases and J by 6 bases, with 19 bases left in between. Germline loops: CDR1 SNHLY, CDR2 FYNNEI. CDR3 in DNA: TGTGCCGGGGGGAGGCAGGGGTTGCCTGAAGCTTTCTTT. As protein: CAGGRQGLPEAFF.

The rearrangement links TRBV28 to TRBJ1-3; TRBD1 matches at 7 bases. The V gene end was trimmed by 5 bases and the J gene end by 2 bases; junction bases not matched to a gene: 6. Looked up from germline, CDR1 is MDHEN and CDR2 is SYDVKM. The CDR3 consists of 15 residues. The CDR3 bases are TGTGCCAGCAGTGCCCCGACAGGGACTGGAAACACCATATATTTT. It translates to CASSAPTGTGNTIYF.

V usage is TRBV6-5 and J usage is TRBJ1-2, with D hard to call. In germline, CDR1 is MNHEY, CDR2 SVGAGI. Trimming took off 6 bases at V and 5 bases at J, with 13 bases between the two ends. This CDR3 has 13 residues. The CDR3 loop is CASRRGEGYGYTF. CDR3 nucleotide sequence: TGTGCCAGCAGACGAGGAGAAGGGTATGGCTACACCTTC.

CDR3 DNA: TGCGCCAGCAGCCTGGGTTGGAGCACAGATACGCAGTATTTT. It yields the protein CASSLGWSTDTQYF. The chain has TRBV4-1 and TRBJ2-3; D unresolved. The CDR3 contains 14 residues. The germline V gene encodes CDR1 MGHRA and CDR2 YSYEKL. Trimming took off 4 bases at V and 0 bases at J, with 8 bases between the two ends.

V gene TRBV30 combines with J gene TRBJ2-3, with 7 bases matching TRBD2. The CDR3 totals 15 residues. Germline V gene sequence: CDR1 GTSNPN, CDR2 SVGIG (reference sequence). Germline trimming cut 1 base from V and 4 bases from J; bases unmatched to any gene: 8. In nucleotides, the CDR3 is TGTGCCTGGAGTGCTTCTAGCGGCCGGGCAGATACGCAGTATTTT. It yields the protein CAWSASSGRADTQYF.

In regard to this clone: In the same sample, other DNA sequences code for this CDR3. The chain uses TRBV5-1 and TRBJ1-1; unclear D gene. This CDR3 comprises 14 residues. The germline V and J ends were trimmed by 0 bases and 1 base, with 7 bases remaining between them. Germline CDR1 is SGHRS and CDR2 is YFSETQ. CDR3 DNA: TGCGCCAGCAGCTTGGCCGCGGGGAACACTGAAGCTTTCTTT. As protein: CASSLAAGNTEAFF.

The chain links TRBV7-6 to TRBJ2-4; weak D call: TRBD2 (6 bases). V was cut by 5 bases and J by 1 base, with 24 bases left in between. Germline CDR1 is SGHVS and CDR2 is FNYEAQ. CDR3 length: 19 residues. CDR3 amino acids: CASSPTAGTGVIAKNIQYF. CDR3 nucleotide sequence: TGTGCCAGCAGCCCCACGGCAGGGACGGGGGTAATTGCCAAAAACATTCAGTACTTC. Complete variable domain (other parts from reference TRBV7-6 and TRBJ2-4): GAGVSQSPRYKVTKRGQDVALRCDPISGHVSLYWYRQALGQGPEFLTYFNYEAQQDKSGLPNDRFSAERPEGSISTLTIQRTEQRDSAMYRCASSPTAGTGVIAKNIQYFGAGTRLSVL.

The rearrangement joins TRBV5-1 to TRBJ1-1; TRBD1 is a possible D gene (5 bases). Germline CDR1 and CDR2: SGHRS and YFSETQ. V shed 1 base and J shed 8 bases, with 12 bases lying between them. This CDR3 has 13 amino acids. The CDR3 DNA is TGCGCCAGCAGCTTGCTCGGCAGGGCGGAAGCTTTCTTT. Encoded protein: CASSLLGRAEAFF.

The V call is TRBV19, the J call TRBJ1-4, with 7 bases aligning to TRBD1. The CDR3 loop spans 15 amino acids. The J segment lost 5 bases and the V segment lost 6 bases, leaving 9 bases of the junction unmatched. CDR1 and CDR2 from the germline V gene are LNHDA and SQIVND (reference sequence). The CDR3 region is CASSPQSGGNEKLFF. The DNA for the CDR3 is TGTGCCAGTAGCCCTCAATCAGGGGGAAATGAAAAACTGTTTTTT.

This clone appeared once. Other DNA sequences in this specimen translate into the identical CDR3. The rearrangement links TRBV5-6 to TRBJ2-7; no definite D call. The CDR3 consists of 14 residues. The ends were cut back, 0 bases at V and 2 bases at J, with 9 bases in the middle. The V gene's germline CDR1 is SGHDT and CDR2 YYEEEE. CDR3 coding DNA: TGTGCCAGCAGCTTGGAGGGTTTGGCCTACGAGCAGTACTTC. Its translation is CASSLEGLAYEQYF.

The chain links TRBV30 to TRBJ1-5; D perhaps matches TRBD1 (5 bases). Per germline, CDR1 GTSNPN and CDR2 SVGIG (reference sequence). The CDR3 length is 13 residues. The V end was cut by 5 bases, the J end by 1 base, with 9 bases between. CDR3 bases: TGTGCCTGGGCCGGGACGAGCAATCAGCCCCAGCATTTT. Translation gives CAWAGTSNQPQHF.

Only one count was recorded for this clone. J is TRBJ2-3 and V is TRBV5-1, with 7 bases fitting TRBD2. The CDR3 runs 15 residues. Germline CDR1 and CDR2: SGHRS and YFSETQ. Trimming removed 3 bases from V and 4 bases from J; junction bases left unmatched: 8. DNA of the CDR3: TGCGCCAGCAGCTCAAGCGGGGACCTCCCAGATACGCAGTATTTT. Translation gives CASSSSGDLPDTQYF.

In DNA form, the CDR3 reads TGTGCCAGCAGGATTCAGGTTAACTATGGCTACACCTTC. Translated, it gives CASRIQVNYGYTF. The chain uses TRBV6-5 and TRBJ1-2; D is undetermined. V was shortened by 6 bases and J by 1 base, with 9 bases between the two germline ends. Germline V CDR1 and CDR2: MNHEY, SVGAGI. The CDR3 is 13 residues long.

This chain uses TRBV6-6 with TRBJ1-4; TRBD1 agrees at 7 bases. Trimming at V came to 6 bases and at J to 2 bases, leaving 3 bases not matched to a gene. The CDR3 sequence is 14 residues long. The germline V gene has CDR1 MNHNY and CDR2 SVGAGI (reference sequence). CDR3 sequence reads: CASRRDSTNEKLFF. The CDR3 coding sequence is TGTGCCAGCAGGAGGGACAGTACTAATGAAAAACTGTTTTTT.

As DNA, the CDR3 is TGTGCCAGCAGTTCACAGGGATTCTATGGCTACACCTTC. Its protein product is CASSSQGFYGYTF. This chain connects TRBV6-5 to TRBJ1-2; a weak D match, TRBD1 (6 bases). Germline V gene lookup returns CDR1 MNHEY and CDR2 SVGAGI. Trimming pared 4 bases from V and 4 bases from J, leaving 10 bases between. The CDR3 consists of 13 residues.

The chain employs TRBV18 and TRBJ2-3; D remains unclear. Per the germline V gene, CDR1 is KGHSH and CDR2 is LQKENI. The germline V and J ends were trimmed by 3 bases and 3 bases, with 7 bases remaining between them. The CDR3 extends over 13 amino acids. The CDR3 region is CASSPVTTDTQYF. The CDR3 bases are TGTGCCAGCTCACCCGTGACGACAGATACGCAGTATTTT.

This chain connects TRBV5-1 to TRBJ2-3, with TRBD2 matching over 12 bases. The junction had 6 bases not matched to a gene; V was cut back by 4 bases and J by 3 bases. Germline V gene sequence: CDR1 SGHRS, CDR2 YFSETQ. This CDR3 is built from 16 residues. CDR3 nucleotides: TGCGCCAGCAGCCCGAGACTAGCGGGAGATACAGATACGCAGTATTTT. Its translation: CASSPRLAGDTDTQYF.

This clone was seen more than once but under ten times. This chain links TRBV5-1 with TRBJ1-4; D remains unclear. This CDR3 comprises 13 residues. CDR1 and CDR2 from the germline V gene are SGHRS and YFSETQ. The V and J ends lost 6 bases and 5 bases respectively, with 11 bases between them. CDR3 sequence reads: CASTRDLNEKLFF. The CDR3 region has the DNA TGCGCCAGCACACGGGATTTGAATGAAAAACTGTTTTTT.

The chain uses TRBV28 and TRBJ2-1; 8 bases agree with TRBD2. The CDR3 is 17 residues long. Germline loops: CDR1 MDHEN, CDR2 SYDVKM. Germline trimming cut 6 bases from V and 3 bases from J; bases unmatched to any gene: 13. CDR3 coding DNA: TGTGCCAGCAGCCCCTTTAGGGGCGGGGGGCTCTACAATGAGCAGTTCTTC. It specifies CASSPFRGGGLYNEQFF.

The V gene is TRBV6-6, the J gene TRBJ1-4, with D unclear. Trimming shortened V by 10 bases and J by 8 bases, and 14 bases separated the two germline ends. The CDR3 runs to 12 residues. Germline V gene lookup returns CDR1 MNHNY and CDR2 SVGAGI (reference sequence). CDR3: CATQLAGEKLFF. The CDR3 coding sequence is TGTGCCACCCAGCTGGCCGGGGAAAAACTGTTTTTT.